This TCR beta chain came from a study of cytomegalovirus exposure and HLA in healthy donors. A multiplex PCR was run with 60 Vbeta primers and 13 Jbeta primers. Study processing details: Later work found 74 million or so unique TCR beta chains, with about 10 million shared. The table came from immunoSEQ multiplex PCR; TCRdb's copy has only in-frame clones and leaves some out. From that table come the V and J calls and clone size; the DNA was used to work out D and trimming. The sample includes 160,000 or so clones, around 77% seen only once; the top ten take over 1.3%. Healthy individuals who donated bone marrow served as the donors. Whole-study results and caveats: When the data were analyzed later, several of the most significant clusters appeared to be linked to common viral pathogens.

As regards this clone: No antigen is known for it.

This clonotype was sampled from a man in his sixties in good health and CMV-seronegative. The sample consisted of PBMCs.

CDR3 region: CASSSGLAGGDETQYF. The CDR3 nucleotides read TGTGCCAGCAGCTCCGGACTAGCGGGGGGAGATGAGACCCAGTACTTC. This chain connects TRBV11-3 to TRBJ2-5; 14 bases match TRBD2. With V trimmed by 4 bases and J by 5 bases, 6 bases remained unmatched. CDR1 is SGHNT and CDR2 is YENEEA in the germline V gene. The CDR3 runs to 16 residues. The full variable domain, in which reference TRBV11-3 and TRBJ2-5 provide the parts outside the CDR3, is EAGVVQSPRYKIIEKKQPVAFWCNPISGHNTLYWYLQNLGQGPELLIRYENEEAVDDSQLPKDRFSAERLKGVDSTLKIQPAELGDSAVYLCASSSGLAGGDETQYFGPGTRLLVL.